One and the same sample provided the 2 T cell receptor beta chains below, sequenced in a study of graft-versus-host responses after intestinal transplantation. Here immunoSEQ multiplex PCR was the method, and the copy in TCRdb shows in-frame clones only, minus some. The table has about 120,000 clones, 93% seen once; the top ten hold 1% to 1.5%. These receptors are not linked to any known antigen. Sequenced material: unstimulated CD8+ T cells sorted from spleen or lymph node cells, taken before transplant. The receptors originated from a human donor who was the organ donor for an intestinal transplant.

The V gene is TRBV5-6, the J gene TRBJ2-3, with D perhaps TRBD2 (6 bases). CDR3 length equals 16 residues. V lost 0 bases to trimming and J lost 0 bases, with 11 bases between them. Germline V gene data show CDR1 as SGHDT and CDR2 as YYEEEE. This CDR3 reads CASSLGTSGSTDTQYF. In DNA form, the CDR3 reads TGTGCCAGCAGCTTGGGAACCAGCGGGAGCACAGATACGCAGTATTTT.

Only one count was recorded for this clone. CDR3 DNA sequence: TGCGCCAGCAGCCACCGGGACAGGGAGGGCAATGAGCAGTTCTTC. Its translation: CASSHRDREGNEQFF. The V gene is TRBV10-1, the J gene TRBJ2-1, with TRBD1 matching over 9 bases. The V and J ends lost 6 bases and 6 bases, in that order; junction bases with no gene match: 9. CDR1 is WNHNN, CDR2 SYGVQD, per germline (reference sequence). There are 15 residues in the CDR3.